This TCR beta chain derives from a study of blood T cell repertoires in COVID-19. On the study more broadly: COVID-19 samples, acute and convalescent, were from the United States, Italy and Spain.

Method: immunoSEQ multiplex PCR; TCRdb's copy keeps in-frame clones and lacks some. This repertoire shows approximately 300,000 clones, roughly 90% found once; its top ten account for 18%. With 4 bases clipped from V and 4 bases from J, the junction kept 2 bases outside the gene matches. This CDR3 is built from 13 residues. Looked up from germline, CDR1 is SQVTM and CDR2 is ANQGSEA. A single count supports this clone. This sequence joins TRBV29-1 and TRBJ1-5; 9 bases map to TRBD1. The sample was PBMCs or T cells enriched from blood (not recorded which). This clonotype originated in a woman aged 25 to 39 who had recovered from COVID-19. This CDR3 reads CSVGGQGNQPQHF. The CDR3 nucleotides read TGCAGCGTTGGTGGACAGGGGAATCAGCCCCAGCATTTT.